The next 23 T cell receptor beta chains were all read from a single sample in a study of blood T cell repertoires in COVID-19. TCRdb's copy holds only in-frame clones and misses some; the assay was immunoSEQ multiplex PCR. The sample holds roughly 150,000 clones; 82% are singletons and the top ten take approximately 16%. The sequenced sample was peripheral blood. These receptors were collected from a human donor with acute or convalescent COVID-19. The donor label of this sample is uncertain.

The gene calls are TRBV7-3 and TRBJ2-5, with D perhaps matching TRBD2 (5 bases). Trimming stripped 5 bases from V and 5 bases from J, with 12 bases between. Germline CDR1 and CDR2: SGHTA and FQGTGA. CDR3 length: 13 residues. The CDR3 sequence: CASSPLTGETQYF. DNA for the CDR3: TGTGCCAGCAGCCCCCTTACGGGGGAGACCCAGTACTTC.

This clone was counted only a few times. The chain has TRBV19 and TRBJ2-5; weak D call: TRBD2 (6 bases). Trimming shortened V by 3 bases and J by 9 bases, and 17 bases separated the two germline ends. This CDR3 has 14 amino acids. Looked up from germline, CDR1 is LNHDA and CDR2 is SQIVND (reference sequence). CDR3 amino acids: CASSIPGLKVAQYF. CDR3 bases: TGTGCCAGTAGTATCCCCGGACTAAAGGTGGCCCAGTACTTC. The variable domain in full, completed from reference TRBV19 and TRBJ2-5, reads DGGITQSPKYLFRKEGQNVTLSCEQNLNHDAMYWYRQDPGQGLRLIYYSQIVNDFQKGDIAEGYSVSREKKESFPLTVTSAQKNPTAFYLCASSIPGLKVAQYFGPGTRLLVL.

The rearrangement links TRBV2 to TRBJ1-1, with D perhaps TRBD1 (6 bases). Trimming removed 1 base from V and 6 bases from J, with 9 bases in between. Germline V gene lookup returns CDR1 SNHLY and CDR2 FYNNEI. This CDR3 contains 13 residues. CDR3 amino acids: CASSEGQVAEAFF. In DNA form, the CDR3 reads TGTGCCAGCAGTGAAGGACAGGTCGCTGAAGCTTTCTTT.

For the CDR3, the DNA is TGCAGCGTTGTCCCAACAGGGTCAGAGGGCTACACCTTC. Translated, it gives CSVVPTGSEGYTF. The genes are TRBV29-1 and TRBJ1-2; D is perhaps TRBD1 (6 bases). Germline CDR1 SQVTM, CDR2 ANQGSEA. The CDR3 spans 13 residues. V lost 4 bases, J lost 8 bases, and 17 bases lay in between.

The chain couples TRBV23-1 to TRBJ2-6; a weak D match, TRBD1 (5 bases). TRBV23-1 belongs to the ORF category, with a function that is uncertain. V lost 3 bases and J lost 1, with 10 bases in between. This CDR3 spans 16 amino acids. In DNA, the CDR3 is TGCGCCAGCAGTCACACAGGAAGGTCTGGGGCCAACGTCCTGACTTTC. This sequence encodes CASSHTGRSGANVLTF.

The chain links TRBV19 to TRBJ1-2, with D perhaps matching TRBD1 (6 bases). This CDR3 is 15 amino acids long. The ends were cut back, 6 bases at V and 0 bases at J, with 14 bases in the middle. The germline V gene has CDR1 LNHDA and CDR2 SQIVND (reference sequence). CDR3 coding DNA: TGTGCCAGTAGCCCGACAGGCAGATCTAACTATGGCTACACCTTC. It translates to CASSPTGRSNYGYTF.

This chain links TRBV6-5 with TRBJ1-1, with no clear D. The V end lost 7 bases, the J end lost 1 base, and 4 bases lay between the germline ends. The CDR3 runs to 11 residues. CDR1 and CDR2 (germline): MNHEY, SVGAGI. CDR3 residues: CASKQNTEAFF. In nucleotides, the CDR3 is TGTGCCAGCAAACAGAACACTGAAGCTTTCTTT.

Written as DNA, the CDR3 is TGTGCCAGCTCAGTCTCCGGGACAGAAGACTATGGCTACACCTTC. Encoded protein: CASSVSGTEDYGYTF. This chain connects TRBV18 to TRBJ1-2, with 7 nucleotides matching TRBD1. The germline gives CDR1 KGHSH, CDR2 LQKENI. Germline trimming cut 5 bases from V and 3 bases from J; bases unmatched to any gene: 9. The CDR3 is made up of 15 amino acids.

This clone was detected only a few times. The chain couples TRBV28 to TRBJ2-2, with 8 nucleotides matching TRBD1. The CDR3 covers 16 residues. Trimming cost V 5 bases and J 5 bases; bases outside gene matches: 10. Germline V gene data show CDR1 as MDHEN and CDR2 as SYDVKM. CDR3 in DNA: TGTGCCAGCAGTCCCGACAGGGGCCGAATAACCGGGGAGCTGTTTTTT. It codes for CASSPDRGRITGELFF.

The chain employs TRBV6-5 and TRBJ2-3; D is possibly TRBD1 (5 bases). Trimming removed 5 bases from V and 5 bases from J, with 17 bases in between. Germline-derived CDR1 and CDR2 are MNHEY and SVGAGI. This CDR3 is built from 15 residues. The CDR3 region is CASSLTTNTGDTQYF. CDR3 nucleotides: TGTGCCAGCAGTCTCACGACGAATACAGGAGATACGCAGTATTTT.

This clone was counted only a few times. The chain joins TRBV5-6 to TRBJ1-6; weak D call: TRBD1 (5 bases). This CDR3 has 14 amino acids. Looked up from germline, CDR1 is SGHDT and CDR2 is YYEEEE. Trimming took off 0 bases at V and 7 bases at J, with 8 bases between the two ends. CDR3 sequence: CASSLGQTNSPLHF. In DNA form, the CDR3 reads TGTGCCAGCAGCTTGGGACAGACCAATTCACCCCTCCACTTT.

This chain joins TRBV5-1 and TRBJ2-3, with 7 bases fitting TRBD1. The trim removed 7 bases at V and 6 bases at J, leaving 2 bases unmatched. Germline V gene sequence: CDR1 SGHRS, CDR2 YFSETQ. The CDR3 covers 11 residues. CDR3 protein: CASSTGDTQYF. The CDR3 DNA follows: TGCGCCAGCTCGACAGGGGATACGCAGTATTTT.

This clone has only one observation. The CDR3 spells CASSLYVGLQGGYGYTF. The CDR3 bases are TGCGCCAGCAGCTTGTATGTGGGACTACAGGGCGGGTATGGCTACACCTTC. V gene TRBV5-1 combines with J gene TRBJ1-2, with a possible D match to TRBD1 (6 bases). Germline V lookup: CDR1 SGHRS, CDR2 YFSETQ. The CDR3 length is 17 residues. V shed 1 base and J shed 5 bases, with 21 bases lying between them.

The chain couples TRBV7-3 to TRBJ1-1, with D perhaps matching TRBD1 (6 bases). The CDR3 has 14 amino acids. The germline V gene encodes CDR1 SGHTA and CDR2 FQGTGA. V was clipped by 5 bases and J by 7 bases, with 17 bases between them. This CDR3 is CASSPPGGSGEAFF. CDR3 sequence (DNA): TGTGCCAGCAGCCCTCCGGGGGGCTCGGGTGAAGCTTTCTTT.

V and J are TRBV30 and TRBJ1-1, with TRBD1 matching 7 bases. Trimming took 8 bases from V and 4 from J; bases not matched to a gene: 7. The CDR3 is made up of 12 amino acids. Germline assignment: CDR1 GTSNPN and CDR2 SVGIG (reference sequence). This chain's CDR3 is CAATRTGTEAFF. Written as DNA, the CDR3 is TGTGCCGCAACCCGGACAGGCACTGAAGCTTTCTTT.

The chain employs TRBV4-3 and TRBJ2-6; 9 bases line up with TRBD1. Germline-derived CDR1 and CDR2 are LGHNA and YSLEER. V dropped 0 bases and J dropped 1; count of bases not matched to a gene: 7. This CDR3 region has 19 residues. In DNA form, the CDR3 reads TGCGCCAGCAGCCAAGATCCTCGGACAGGGGAGTCTGGGGCCAACGTCCTGACTTTC. Amino acid sequence: CASSQDPRTGESGANVLTF.

J is TRBJ2-7 and V is TRBV5-4; TRBD2 matches 11 bases. There are 17 residues in the CDR3. Germline loops: CDR1 SGHNT, CDR2 YYREEE (reference sequence). Germline trimming cut 0 bases from V and 4 bases from J; bases unmatched to any gene: 9. The CDR3 reads CASSLEVAGGLKYEQYF. DNA of the CDR3: TGTGCCAGCAGCTTGGAGGTAGCGGGGGGGCTAAAGTACGAGCAGTACTTC. Looking up the rest from reference TRBV5-4 and TRBJ2-7 gives the full variable domain: ETGVTQSPTHLIKTRGQQVTLRCSSQSGHNTVSWYQQALGQGPQFIFQYYREEENGRGNFPPRFSGLQFPNYSSELNVNALELDDSALYLCASSLEVAGGLKYEQYFGPGTRLTVT.

The rearrangement uses TRBV5-6 and TRBJ2-2; TRBD2 matches at 7 bases. This CDR3 has 16 residues. Germline CDR1 is SGHDT and CDR2 is YYEEEE. V lost 4 bases, J lost 2 bases, and 8 bases stayed unmatched. The DNA of the CDR3 is TGTGCCAGCAGCCTGAGCGGGGACGGTAACACCGGGGAGCTGTTTTTT. Translation: CASSLSGDGNTGELFF.

The chain is built from TRBV5-6 and TRBJ1-2; no clear D. The V end was cut by 2 bases, the J end by 4 bases, with 12 bases between. The CDR3 covers 14 residues. CDR1 SGHDT and CDR2 YYEEEE come from the germline V gene. This chain's CDR3 is CASSLWESGYGYTF. The CDR3 coding sequence is TGTGCCAGCAGCTTATGGGAGAGCGGCTATGGCTACACCTTC.

The chain combines TRBV1 with TRBJ2-5; TRBD1, the D gene given by the table, was not confirmed from the DNA. TRBV1 is marked as a pseudogene. There are 14 residues in the CDR3. In DNA, the CDR3 is TGCACCAGCAGCCTCGGATACAGGGAAGAGACCCAGTACTTC. This sequence encodes CTSSLGYREETQYF.

This rearrangement joins TRBV30 to TRBJ1-5, with a possible D match to TRBD1 (5 bases). This CDR3 contains 15 residues. From germline, CDR1 is GTSNPN and CDR2 SVGIG (reference sequence). Trimming stripped 0 bases from V and 6 bases from J, with 15 bases between. The CDR3 spells CAWSVGTSRSQPQHF. For the CDR3, the DNA is TGTGCCTGGAGTGTAGGGACTTCCCGGAGTCAGCCCCAGCATTTT.

The chain combines TRBV7-9 with TRBJ1-2; tentative D call: TRBD1 (6 bases). The CDR3 covers 15 residues. The V and J ends lost 5 bases and 4 bases respectively, with 17 bases between them. Looked up from germline, CDR1 is SEHNR and CDR2 is FQNEAQ (reference sequence). CDR3 amino acids: CASSQLLGGVYGYTF. The CDR3 nucleotides are TGTGCCAGCAGCCAACTCCTAGGGGGAGTCTATGGCTACACCTTC.

This clone was found once. The chain recombines TRBV4-1 with TRBJ1-5; TRBD1 matches at 12 bases. The trim removed 3 bases at V and 3 bases at J, leaving 12 bases unmatched. Germline V gene sequence: CDR1 MGHRA, CDR2 YSYEKL. The CDR3 is 19 residues long. CDR3 in amino acids: CASSHKIRDRGPLNQPQHF. The CDR3 bases are TGCGCCAGCAGCCACAAAATCCGGGACAGGGGGCCTCTCAATCAGCCCCAGCATTTT.